These 5 T cell receptor beta chains share one sample of origin, sequenced in a study of CD8 T cells in ankylosing spondylitis. Study-wide points: One TCR beta motif, made up of roughly eight highly homologous variants, appeared characteristic of ankylosing spondylitis blood.

A single record per CDR3 protein comes from TCRdb applying MiXCR to the 5' RACE reads. The sample shows 800,000 to 900,000 distinct CDR3 sequences, 10% to 15% of them seen only once. Their target antigens are unknown. Sequencing used blood, either unsorted or a sorted T cell fraction (not recorded which). These receptors all stem from a male donor with ankylosing spondylitis.

V usage is TRBV29-1 and J usage is TRBJ2-7; 11 positions match TRBD2. The CDR3 is 14 amino acids. The trim removed 3 bases at V and 6 bases at J, leaving 7 bases unmatched. Germline assignment: CDR1 SQVTM and CDR2 ANQGSEA. CDR3 coding DNA: TGCAGCGTTGATTACGGACTAGCGGGTTCCGAGCAGTACTTC. This gives the protein CSVDYGLAGSEQYF.

The table lists this clonotype with a few counts. This sequence joins TRBV4-3 and TRBJ1-4; D unresolved. CDR1 is LGHNA, CDR2 YSLEER, per germline. V was cut by 0 bases and J by 1 base, with 3 bases left in between. The CDR3 is made up of 14 amino acids. The CDR3 region has the DNA TGCGCCAGCAGCCAAGACAGAACTAATGAAAAACTGTTTTTT. Amino acids: CASSQDRTNEKLFF.

This clonotype was counted many times. The chain recombines TRBV28 with TRBJ2-5, with TRBD1 matching over 7 bases. With 5 bases clipped from V and 5 bases from J, the junction kept 14 bases outside the gene matches. CDR1 and CDR2 from the germline V gene are MDHEN and SYDVKM. CDR3 length: 16 amino acids. CDR3 bases: TGTGCCAGCAGTATGACCGCTGCAGGGGGACAGGAGACCCAGTACTTC. As protein: CASSMTAAGGQETQYF.

V gene TRBV9 combines with J gene TRBJ2-1, with D tentatively TRBD1 (6 bases). Germline V gives CDR1 SGDLS, CDR2 YYNGEE. The length of the CDR3 is 15 residues. Trimming left V 0 bases short and J 7 bases short, with 14 bases between. The CDR3 DNA is TGTGCCAGCAGCGTAGACCTTTACAGGGATAATGAGCAGTTCTTC. Translation gives CASSVDLYRDNEQFF.

This clonotype was counted a few times. The chain uses TRBV20-1 and TRBJ1-5; 8 positions agree with TRBD1. The CDR3 sequence is 14 residues long. Germline-derived CDR1 and CDR2 are DFQATT and SNEGSKA (reference sequence). V was pared by 3 bases and J by 0 bases, with 1 base of the junction left unmatched. This CDR3 is CSARGQVSNQPQHF. The CDR3 DNA reads as TGCAGTGCTAGGGGACAGGTTAGCAATCAGCCCCAGCATTTT.